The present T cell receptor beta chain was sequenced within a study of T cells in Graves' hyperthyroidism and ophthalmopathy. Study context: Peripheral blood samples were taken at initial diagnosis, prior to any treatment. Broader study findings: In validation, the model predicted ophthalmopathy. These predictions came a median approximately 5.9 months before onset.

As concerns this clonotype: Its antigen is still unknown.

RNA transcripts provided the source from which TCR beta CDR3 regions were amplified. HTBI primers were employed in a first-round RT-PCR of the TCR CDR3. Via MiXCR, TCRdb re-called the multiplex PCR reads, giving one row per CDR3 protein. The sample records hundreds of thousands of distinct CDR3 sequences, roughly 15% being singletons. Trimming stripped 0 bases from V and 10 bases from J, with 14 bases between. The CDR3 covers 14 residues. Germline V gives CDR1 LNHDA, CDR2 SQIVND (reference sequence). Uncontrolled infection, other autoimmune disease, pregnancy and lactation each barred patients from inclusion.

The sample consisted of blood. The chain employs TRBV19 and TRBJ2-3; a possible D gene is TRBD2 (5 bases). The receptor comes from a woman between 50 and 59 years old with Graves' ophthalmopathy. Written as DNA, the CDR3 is TGTGCCAGTAGTATAGAGGCCGGCCCGAGGGCGCAGTATTTT. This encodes CASSIEAGPRAQYF.